The 25 T cell receptor beta chains in this list originate from one sample, sequenced in a study of long-term antiretroviral therapy in people with HIV. An immunoSEQ assay, version v3.0, was performed at survey level. Repertoires were generated with immunoSEQ multiplex PCR, while TCRdb's copy carries only in-frame clones and drops some. The data contain 25,000 to 30,000 clones, approximately 90% of them singletons. This specimen consisted of unsorted PBMCs, obtained 5.2 years after starting antiretroviral therapy. These receptors originate from a woman between 40 and 50 years old with HIV.

The sample holds a few counts of this clone. CDR3: CATSRAGTEKNIQYF. The CDR3 DNA follows: TGTGCCACCAGCAGGGCCGGGACAGAAAAAAACATTCAGTACTTC. The chain employs TRBV15 and TRBJ2-4; TRBD1 matches 7 bases. The CDR3 extends over 15 amino acids. CDR1 and CDR2 (germline): LNHNV, YYDKDF (reference sequence). Trimming removed 3 bases from V and 4 bases from J; junction bases left unmatched: 6.

A few counts support this clone. This sequence joins TRBV19 and TRBJ2-5, with 9 bases matching TRBD2. Germline loops: CDR1 LNHDA, CDR2 SQIVND (reference sequence). V shed 6 bases, J shed 3 bases, and the junction held 8 bases outside the gene matches. CDR3 length: 15 residues. This CDR3 is CASRRGASGKETQYF. In DNA, the CDR3 is TGTGCCAGTAGGAGGGGGGCTAGCGGGAAAGAGACCCAGTACTTC.

This chain connects TRBV5-1 to TRBJ2-5; the D call may be TRBD1 or TRBD2 (5 bases each). The germline V gene has CDR1 SGHRS and CDR2 YFSETQ. The CDR3 runs to 14 residues. V lost 0 bases, J lost 5 bases, and 11 bases lay in between. As DNA, the CDR3 is TGCGCCAGCAGCTTGGGGGACCCCGTTGAGACCCAGTACTTC. Translated: CASSLGDPVETQYF.

The chain uses TRBV4-3 and TRBJ2-5; D call uncertain. With 0 bases removed from V and 2 bases from J, the gap between germline ends came to 10 bases. CDR3 length: 15 residues. Per germline, CDR1 LGHNA and CDR2 YSLEER. The CDR3 DNA follows: TGCGCCAGCAGCCAAGATAGAGTGGCGCAAGAGACCCAGTACTTC. This gives the protein CASSQDRVAQETQYF.

The chain recombines TRBV7-9 with TRBJ2-1; maybe TRBD2 (5 bases). The V end was cut by 5 bases, the J end by 3 bases, with 14 bases between. CDR1 and CDR2 from the germline V gene are SEHNR and FQNEAQ (reference sequence). The CDR3 consists of 15 residues. DNA of the CDR3: TGTGCCAGCAGCCCCTGGTCCGACTACTACAATGAGCAGTTCTTC. This codes for CASSPWSDYYNEQFF. The variable domain in full, with the rest retrieved from reference TRBV7-9 and TRBJ2-1, is DTGVSQNPRHKITKRGQNVTFRCDPISEHNRLYWYRQTLGQGPEFLTYFQNEAQLEKSRLLSDRFSAERPKGSFSTLEIQRTEQGDSAMYLCASSPWSDYYNEQFFGPGTRLTVL.

CDR3 nucleotide sequence: TGTGCCAGCAGCTTCGGTCACACGAACACTGAAGCTTTCTTT. This translates into CASSFGHTNTEAFF. The chain is built from TRBV13 and TRBJ1-1; D call uncertain. CDR1 PRHDT and CDR2 FYEKMQ come from the germline V gene (reference sequence). Trimming cost V 3 bases and J 1 base, with 9 bases left between them. This CDR3 is built from 14 residues.

This chain connects TRBV11-2 to TRBJ2-1; a weak D match, TRBD2 (6 bases). In germline, CDR1 is SGHAT, CDR2 FQNNGV. The CDR3 has 17 residues. Trimming removed 5 bases from V and 2 bases from J, with 19 bases in between. The CDR3 DNA sequence: TGTGCCAGCAGCCCCACGACCGGGACGGGGGCCTACAATGAGCAGTTCTTC. Translated: CASSPTTGTGAYNEQFF. Variable domain in full (rest from reference TRBV11-2 and TRBJ2-1): EAGVAQSPRYKIIEKRQSVAFWCNPISGHATLYWYQQILGQGPKLLIQFQNNGVVDDSQLPKDRFSAERLKGVDSTLKIQPAKLEDSAVYLCASSPTTGTGAYNEQFFGPGTRLTVL.

The chain carries TRBV7-6 and TRBJ2-1; D is perhaps TRBD2 (5 bases). This CDR3 has 14 amino acids. Germline CDR1 is SGHVS and CDR2 is FNYEAQ. The V gene lost 1 base and the J gene lost 4 bases, with 8 bases spanning the gap. The CDR3 region is CASSLGEGYNEQFF. CDR3 nucleotide sequence: TGTGCCAGCAGCTTAGGAGAGGGATACAATGAGCAGTTCTTC.

The chain carries TRBV5-4 and TRBJ2-2, with 9 bases that match TRBD1. The length of the CDR3 is 17 residues. With V trimmed by 4 bases and J by 0 bases, 7 bases remained unmatched. Germline V gene data show CDR1 as SGHNT and CDR2 as YYREEE (reference sequence). CDR3 sequence reads: CASSKRDRDANTGELFF. The CDR3 region has the DNA TGTGCCAGCAGCAAACGGGACAGGGACGCGAACACCGGGGAGCTGTTTTTT. The whole variable domain, remainder taken from reference TRBV5-4 and TRBJ2-2, is ETGVTQSPTHLIKTRGQQVTLRCSSQSGHNTVSWYQQALGQGPQFIFQYYREEENGRGNFPPRFSGLQFPNYSSELNVNALELDDSALYLCASSKRDRDANTGELFFGEGSRLTVL.

This chain links TRBV5-1 with TRBJ1-1, with 8 bases that match TRBD1. Germline trimming cut 2 bases from V and 0 bases from J; bases unmatched to any gene: 3. CDR1 is SGHRS and CDR2 is YFSETQ in the germline V gene. The length of the CDR3 is 15 residues. CDR3 bases: TGCGCCAGCAGCTTTACGACAGGGGTGAACACTGAAGCTTTCTTT. It yields the protein CASSFTTGVNTEAFF.

The chain couples TRBV19 to TRBJ2-1, with D perhaps TRBD2 (6 bases). V shed 3 bases and J shed 7 bases, with 7 bases lying between them. The germline gives CDR1 LNHDA, CDR2 SQIVND (reference sequence). The CDR3 totals 12 residues. CDR3 coding DNA: TGTGCCAGTAGTATTGGGAGGAATGAGCAGTTCTTC. This translates into CASSIGRNEQFF.

V gene TRBV6-5 combines with J gene TRBJ1-6; a weak D match, TRBD1 (5 bases). The length of the CDR3 is 14 residues. Trimming took 7 bases from V and 0 from J, leaving 7 bases between them. Germline assignment: CDR1 MNHEY and CDR2 SVGAGI. The CDR3 here is CASKDSSYNSPLHF. CDR3 nucleotide sequence: TGTGCCAGCAAAGACAGCTCCTATAATTCACCCCTCCACTTT.

The chain joins TRBV11-3 to TRBJ1-1, with 8 bases that match TRBD1. Trimming cost V 5 bases and J 2 bases; bases outside gene matches: 4. Looked up from germline, CDR1 is SGHNT and CDR2 is YENEEA. This CDR3 is built from 14 residues. CDR3 amino acids: CASSPGGSNTEAFF. Here the CDR3 DNA reads TGTGCCAGCAGCCCAGGGGGCAGCAACACTGAAGCTTTCTTT.

J is TRBJ2-3 and V is TRBV10-1, with 7 bases matching TRBD2. V gave up 5 bases and J gave up 4 bases; unmatched junction bases: 9. The CDR3 runs to 15 residues. Germline lookup yields CDR1 WNHNN and CDR2 SYGVQD (reference sequence). In DNA form, the CDR3 reads TGCGCCAGCAGTAACTGGGACTACTCGTCAGATACGCAGTATTTT. This gives the protein CASSNWDYSSDTQYF.

The chain links TRBV4-3 to TRBJ2-2; 10 bases are a match to TRBD2. The CDR3 contains 19 residues. Germline assignment: CDR1 LGHNA and CDR2 YSLEER. The ends lost 2 bases at V and 0 bases at J; junction bases unmatched: 9. This CDR3 reads CASSQRPTSGATNTGELFF. CDR3 in DNA: TGCGCCAGCAGCCAACGTCCCACTAGCGGGGCTACGAACACCGGGGAGCTGTTTTTT.

The V gene is TRBV4-1, the J gene TRBJ1-2, with D possibly TRBD1 on 6 matching bases. The V gene lost 4 bases and the J gene lost 7 bases, with 19 bases spanning the gap. Per germline, CDR1 MGHRA and CDR2 YSYEKL. This CDR3 region has 15 residues. CDR3 residues: CASSPSSQGRGGYTF. CDR3 DNA: TGCGCCAGCAGCCCGTCTAGCCAGGGGCGAGGTGGCTACACCTTC.

The chain combines TRBV29-1 with TRBJ1-2; a possible D gene is TRBD1 (5 bases). The CDR3 totals 14 residues. Germline CDR1 is SQVTM and CDR2 is ANQGSEA. The germline V and J ends were trimmed by 7 bases and 0 bases, with 15 bases remaining between them. CDR3 region: CSAVAGGTNYGYTF. CDR3 nucleotide sequence: TGCAGCGCGGTGGCGGGGGGAACTAACTATGGCTACACCTTC.

This rearrangement joins TRBV7-9 to TRBJ1-1, with 8 bases aligning to TRBD1. The length of the CDR3 is 19 residues. CDR1 is SEHNR and CDR2 is FQNEAQ in the germline V gene (reference sequence). V was pared by 8 bases and J by 0 bases, with 20 bases of the junction left unmatched. DNA of the CDR3: TGTGCCAGCTCCAACGACCGGCTGCTTGCAGGGGGCCTGAACACTGAAGCTTTCTTT. As protein: CASSNDRLLAGGLNTEAFF.

The chain uses TRBV19 and TRBJ2-7; D possibly corresponds to TRBD1 (6 bases). V gave up 4 bases and J gave up 2 bases, with 27 bases separating them. CDR1 and CDR2 (germline): LNHDA, SQIVND (reference sequence). The CDR3 has 19 amino acids. As DNA, the CDR3 is TGTGCCAGTAGTACCAAAGGGGTGAACGACAGGCTGAAACCCTACGAGCAGTACTTC. This codes for CASSTKGVNDRLKPYEQYF. Combining the CDR3 with reference TRBV19 and TRBJ2-7 gives the whole variable domain DGGITQSPKYLFRKEGQNVTLSCEQNLNHDAMYWYRQDPGQGLRLIYYSQIVNDFQKGDIAEGYSVSREKKESFPLTVTSAQKNPTAFYLCASSTKGVNDRLKPYEQYFGPGTRLTVT.

The gene calls are TRBV20-1 and TRBJ1-1; possibly TRBD1 for D (5 bases). The germline gives CDR1 DFQATT, CDR2 SNEGSKA (reference sequence). There are 11 residues in the CDR3. Trimming shortened V by 5 bases and J by 7 bases, and 11 bases separated the two germline ends. The DNA for the CDR3 is TGCAGTGCTCGACCAGACAGTGAAGCTTTCTTT. Amino acid sequence: CSARPDSEAFF.

This clone was recorded once. The CDR3 bases are TGCGCCAGCAGGAAAGGTAGCGGGACCTACGAGCAGTACTTC. It specifies CASRKGSGTYEQYF. The chain has TRBV5-1 and TRBJ2-7, with TRBD2 identical over 8 bases. CDR1 is SGHRS, CDR2 YFSETQ, per germline. The CDR3 runs to 14 residues. The trim removed 5 bases at V and 2 bases at J, leaving 6 bases unmatched.

Note on this clone: An end of the junction differs from the germline gene, which may be a read error. The V and J genes are TRBV4-2 and TRBJ1-5; no firm D call. The CDR3 is 13 residues long. Germline loops: CDR1 LGHNA, CDR2 YNFKEQ. The CDR3 protein is CASSQEASQAQHF. Here the CDR3 DNA reads TGTGCCAGCAGCCAAGAGGCCAGTCAGGCCCAGCATTTT.

V is TRBV2 and J is TRBJ2-5; D remains unclear. Germline V lookup: CDR1 SNHLY, CDR2 FYNNEI. Trimming took off 4 bases at V and 1 base at J, with 7 bases between the two ends. The CDR3 contains 13 residues. The CDR3 is CASSVQSQETQYF. CDR3 sequence (DNA): TGTGCCAGCAGTGTCCAAAGCCAAGAGACCCAGTACTTC.

The V and J genes are TRBV9 and TRBJ1-6; a weak D match, TRBD1 (5 bases). Deletions cut 0 bases from V and 7 bases from J, with 14 bases between. The CDR3 runs to 16 residues. Germline loops: CDR1 SGDLS, CDR2 YYNGEE. CDR3 bases: TGTGCCAGCAGCGTAGGTTCAGGGACCGCAAATTCACCCCTCCACTTT. This sequence encodes CASSVGSGTANSPLHF.

This clone occurred a few times. The V and J genes are TRBV6-1 and TRBJ2-2; no definite D call. CDR3 length equals 12 residues. The germline V and J ends were trimmed by 6 bases and 2 bases, with 4 bases remaining between them. Germline CDR1 and CDR2: MNHNS and SASEGT. The CDR3 bases are TGTGCCAGCAGGTTTAACACCGGGGAGCTGTTTTTT. Protein: CASRFNTGELFF.